The source of this T cell receptor (beta chain) is a study of cytomegalovirus exposure and HLA in healthy donors. Study context: The roughly 100 million unique TCR beta sequences, from around 200 million T cells, were found by an earlier analysis. The study's findings and limits: In an earlier analysis, in roughly 580 donors, most V segments appeared productive either ~87% or ~30% of the time. The study recorded around 160 TCR beta chains that were cytomegalovirus-associated. Certain indistinguishable V segments, among them TRBV6-2 and TRBV6-3, were excluded.

This clone was picked up one time. Antigen specificity is unknown. Germline lookup yields CDR1 SGHTA and CDR2 FQGNSA. Trimming left V 4 bases short and J 4 bases short, with 15 bases between. The CDR3 is made up of 15 amino acids. Vbeta (60) and Jbeta (13) primers were used in the PCR. The repertoire was sequenced with immunoSEQ multiplex PCR; TCRdb's copy has only in-frame clones and lacks some. The sample lists about 100,000 clones, roughly 75% occurring once. This sequence was found in a male donor in good health and CMV-seropositive. Sequenced sample: PBMCs. The chain uses TRBV7-2 and TRBJ2-3; D might be TRBD1 (6 bases). This chain's CDR3 is CASSYLETGPDTQYF. CDR3 in DNA: TGTGCCAGCAGCTACCTCGAGACAGGACCAGATACGCAGTATTTT.